This TCR beta chain was captured by sequencing in a study of molecular identifiers for immune sequencing clone quantification. From the PCR reads, TCRdb called clonotypes with MiXCR, one entry per CDR3 protein. The sample lists about 640,000 distinct CDR3 sequences, just under 20% occurring once. Investigators produced naive CD8 libraries from about 20,000 to 1,000,000 sorted cells, drawing on 10%, 30% or 50% RNA. Naive CD8 T cells were FACS-sorted by CD8+CD4-CCR7+CD45RA+ markers. V trimming: 3 bases; J trimming: 1 base; junction bases outside the gene matches: 4. The length of the CDR3 is 16 residues. CDR1 is SGHTA and CDR2 is FQGTGA in the germline V gene. This clonotype has only a few counts.

The gene calls are TRBV7-3 and TRBJ2-3; 10 bases line up with TRBD2. Sequencing input: naive CD8+ T cells from blood, with Jurkat cell RNA spiked in. Subset reported: FACS-sorted CD8+CD4-CCR7+CD45RA+ naive T cells. This clonotype was obtained from a human donor in good health. Some libraries in this study had Jurkat cell RNA spiked in. The CDR3 spells CASSLTTSGGTDTQYF. The DNA for the CDR3 is TGTGCCAGCAGCTTGACCACTAGCGGGGGCACAGATACGCAGTATTTT. Looking up the rest from reference TRBV7-3 and TRBJ2-3 gives the full variable domain: GAGVSQTPSNKVTEKGKYVELRCDPISGHTALYWYRQSLGQGPEFLIYFQGTGAADDSGLPNDRFFAVRPEGSVSTLKIQRTERGDSAVYLCASSLTTSGGTDTQYFGPGTRLTVL.